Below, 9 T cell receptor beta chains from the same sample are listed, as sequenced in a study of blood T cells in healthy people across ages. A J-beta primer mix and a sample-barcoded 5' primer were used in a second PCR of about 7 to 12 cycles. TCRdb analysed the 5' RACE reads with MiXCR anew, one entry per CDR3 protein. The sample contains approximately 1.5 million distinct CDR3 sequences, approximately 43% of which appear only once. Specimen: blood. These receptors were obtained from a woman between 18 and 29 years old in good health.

The CDR3 DNA follows: TGTGCCAGCAGCTTTCGACGCTTCGTTCCAGATACGCAGTATTTT. Amino acid sequence: CASSFRRFVPDTQYF. This sequence joins TRBV13 and TRBJ2-3; D call uncertain. Germline CDR1 is PRHDT and CDR2 is FYEKMQ (reference sequence). V lost 3 bases and J lost 4, with 14 bases in between. The CDR3 is 15 residues long.

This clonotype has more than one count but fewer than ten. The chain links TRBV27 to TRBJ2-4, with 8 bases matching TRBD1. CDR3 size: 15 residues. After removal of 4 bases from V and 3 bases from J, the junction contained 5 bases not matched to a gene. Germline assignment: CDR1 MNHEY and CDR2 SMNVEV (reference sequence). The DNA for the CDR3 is TGTGCCAGCAGTTCCACAGGGGGTGTCAAAAACATTCAGTACTTC. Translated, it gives CASSSTGGVKNIQYF.

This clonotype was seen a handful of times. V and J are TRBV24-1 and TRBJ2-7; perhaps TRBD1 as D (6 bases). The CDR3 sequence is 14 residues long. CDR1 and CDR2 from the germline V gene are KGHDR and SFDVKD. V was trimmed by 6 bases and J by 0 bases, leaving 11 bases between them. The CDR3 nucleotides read TGTGCCACCAGTAAGACAGGTAGCTCCTACGAGCAGTACTTC. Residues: CATSKTGSSYEQYF.

This chain's CDR3 is CSVSNTEAFF. For the CDR3, the DNA is TGCAGCGTCTCCAACACTGAAGCTTTCTTT. This chain joins TRBV29-1 and TRBJ1-1; no firm D call. This CDR3 comprises 10 residues. Trimming pared 6 bases from V and 2 bases from J, leaving 4 bases between. The V gene's germline CDR1 is SQVTM and CDR2 ANQGSEA.

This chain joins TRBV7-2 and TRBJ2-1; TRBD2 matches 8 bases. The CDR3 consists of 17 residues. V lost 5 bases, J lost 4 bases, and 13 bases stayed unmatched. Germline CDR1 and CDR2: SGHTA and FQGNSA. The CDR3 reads CASSPGRSGGLYNEQFF. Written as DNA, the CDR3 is TGTGCCAGCAGCCCAGGGCGTTCGGGGGGGTTATACAATGAGCAGTTCTTC.

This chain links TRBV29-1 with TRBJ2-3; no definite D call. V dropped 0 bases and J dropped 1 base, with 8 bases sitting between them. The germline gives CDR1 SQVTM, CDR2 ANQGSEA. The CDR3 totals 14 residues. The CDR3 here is CSVEDGTGTDTQYF. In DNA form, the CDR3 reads TGCAGCGTTGAAGATGGTACGGGCACAGATACGCAGTATTTT.

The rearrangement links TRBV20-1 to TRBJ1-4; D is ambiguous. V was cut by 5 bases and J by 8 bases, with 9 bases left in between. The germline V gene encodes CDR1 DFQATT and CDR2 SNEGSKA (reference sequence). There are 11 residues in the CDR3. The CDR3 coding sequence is TGCAGTGCTCCTAAGAGGGAAAAACTGTTTTTT. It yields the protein CSAPKREKLFF.

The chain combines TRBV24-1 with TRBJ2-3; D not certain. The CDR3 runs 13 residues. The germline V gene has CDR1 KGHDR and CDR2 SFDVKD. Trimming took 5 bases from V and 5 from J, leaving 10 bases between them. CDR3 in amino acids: CATSGPARDTQYF. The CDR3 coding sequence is TGTGCCACCAGTGGTCCTGCGAGAGATACGCAGTATTTT.

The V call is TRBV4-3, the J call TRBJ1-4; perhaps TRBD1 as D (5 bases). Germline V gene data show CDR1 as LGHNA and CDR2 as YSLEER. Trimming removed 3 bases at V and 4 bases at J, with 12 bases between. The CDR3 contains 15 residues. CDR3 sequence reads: CASSQEDSYNEKLFF. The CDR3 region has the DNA TGCGCCAGCAGCCAGGAAGACAGCTATAATGAAAAACTGTTTTTT.